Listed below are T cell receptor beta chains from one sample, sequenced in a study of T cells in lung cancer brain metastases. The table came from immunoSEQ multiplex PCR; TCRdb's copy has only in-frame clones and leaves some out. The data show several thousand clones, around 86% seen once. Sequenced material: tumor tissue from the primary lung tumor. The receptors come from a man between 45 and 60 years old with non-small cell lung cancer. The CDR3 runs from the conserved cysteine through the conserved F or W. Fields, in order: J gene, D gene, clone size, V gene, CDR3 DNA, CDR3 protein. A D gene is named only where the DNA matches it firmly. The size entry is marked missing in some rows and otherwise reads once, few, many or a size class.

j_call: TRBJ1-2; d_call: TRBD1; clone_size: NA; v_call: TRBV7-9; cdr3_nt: TGTGCCAGCTGGGGATCAGGGACAGGGGGCCTGGGTGGCTACACCTTC; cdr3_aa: CASWGSGTGGLGGYTF
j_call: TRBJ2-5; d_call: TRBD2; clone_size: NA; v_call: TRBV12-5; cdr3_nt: TGTGCTAGTGGTTTGGGCACCAGGGAGGGGGAGACCCAGTACTTC; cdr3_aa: CASGLGTREGETQYF
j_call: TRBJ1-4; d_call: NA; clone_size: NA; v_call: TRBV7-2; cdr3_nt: TGTGCCAGCAGCTTATTTGGGTCCCCATCCCTTAATGAAAAACTGTTTTTT; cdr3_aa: CASSLFGSPSLNEKLFF
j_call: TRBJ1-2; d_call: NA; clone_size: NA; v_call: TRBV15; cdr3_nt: TGTGCCACCAGCGGTCCCCAGGGGAACTATGGCTACACCTTC; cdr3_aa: CATSGPQGNYGYTF
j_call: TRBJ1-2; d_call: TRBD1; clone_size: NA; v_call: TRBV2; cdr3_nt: TGTGCCAGCAACCGGGGGGGACAGGGGGTGCATGGCTACACCTTC; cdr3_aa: CASNRGGQGVHGYTF
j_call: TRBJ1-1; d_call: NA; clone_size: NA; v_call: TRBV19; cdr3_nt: TGTGCCAGTAGAACACAGGGATCCCACACTGAAGCTTTCTTT; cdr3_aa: CASRTQGSHTEAFF
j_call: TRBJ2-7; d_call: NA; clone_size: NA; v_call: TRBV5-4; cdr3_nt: TGTGCCAGCAGCTTGGACAGGTACGAGCAGTACTTC; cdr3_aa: CASSLDRYEQYF
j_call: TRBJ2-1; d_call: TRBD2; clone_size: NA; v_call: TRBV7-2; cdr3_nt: TGTGCCAGCAGCCCATTGCGGGGGGGGCAGTTCTTC; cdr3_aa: CASSPLRGGQFF
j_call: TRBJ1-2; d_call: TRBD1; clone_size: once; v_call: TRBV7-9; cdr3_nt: TGTGCCAGCAGCTCGACAGGGGGGTGGTATGGCTACACCTTC; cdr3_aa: CASSSTGGWYGYTF
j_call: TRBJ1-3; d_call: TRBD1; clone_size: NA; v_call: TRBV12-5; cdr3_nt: TGTGCTAGTGGTCCCGGGACAGGGTTTGGAAACACCATATATTTT; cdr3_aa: CASGPGTGFGNTIYF
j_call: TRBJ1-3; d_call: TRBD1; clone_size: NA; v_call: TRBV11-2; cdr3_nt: TGTGCCAGCAGCTTAGGACAGGGGGCGAACACCATATATTTT; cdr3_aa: CASSLGQGANTIYF
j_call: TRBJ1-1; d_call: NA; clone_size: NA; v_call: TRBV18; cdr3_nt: TGTGCCAGCTCACCGGGGCTGCGTCAAGAAGCTTTCTTT; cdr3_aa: CASSPGLRQEAFF
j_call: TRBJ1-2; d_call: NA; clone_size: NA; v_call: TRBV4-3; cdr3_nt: TGCGCCAGCAGCCTTAGTTGGGCTTCTAACTATGGCTACACCTTC; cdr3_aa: CASSLSWASNYGYTF
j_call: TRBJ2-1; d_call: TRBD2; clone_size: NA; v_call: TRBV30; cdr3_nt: TGTGCCTGGAGTACTGTGGGGGGGTACAATGAGCAGTTCTTC; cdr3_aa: CAWSTVGGYNEQFF
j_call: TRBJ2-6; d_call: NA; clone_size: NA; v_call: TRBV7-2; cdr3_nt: TGTGCCAGCAGCATTGGCAGGGCGTCTGGGGCCAACGTCCTGACTTTC; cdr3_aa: CASSIGRASGANVLTF
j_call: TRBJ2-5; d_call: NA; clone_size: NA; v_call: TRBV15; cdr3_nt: TGTGCCACCAGCAGAGAACGGGCTAGCCGAGAGACCCAGTACTTC; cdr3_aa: CATSRERASRETQYF
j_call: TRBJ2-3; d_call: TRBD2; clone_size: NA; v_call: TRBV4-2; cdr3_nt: TGTGCCAGCAGCCAAGAACGAGTTAGCGGGGGGATAGATACGCAGTATTTT; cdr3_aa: CASSQERVSGGIDTQYF
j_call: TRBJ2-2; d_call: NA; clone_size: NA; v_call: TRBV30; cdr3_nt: TGTGCCACCCGGACAGCGAGAGGTACCGGGGAGCTGTTTTTT; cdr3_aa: CATRTARGTGELFF